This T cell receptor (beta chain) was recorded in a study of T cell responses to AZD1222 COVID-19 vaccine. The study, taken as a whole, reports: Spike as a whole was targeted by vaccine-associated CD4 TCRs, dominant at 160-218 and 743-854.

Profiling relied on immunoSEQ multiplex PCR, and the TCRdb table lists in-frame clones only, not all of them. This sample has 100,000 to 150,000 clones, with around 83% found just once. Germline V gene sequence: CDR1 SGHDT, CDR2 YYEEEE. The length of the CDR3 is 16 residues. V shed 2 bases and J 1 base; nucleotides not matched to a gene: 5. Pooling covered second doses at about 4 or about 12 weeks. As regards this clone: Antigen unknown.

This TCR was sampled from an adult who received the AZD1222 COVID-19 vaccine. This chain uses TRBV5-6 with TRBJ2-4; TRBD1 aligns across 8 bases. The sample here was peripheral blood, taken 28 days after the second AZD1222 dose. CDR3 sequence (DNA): TGTGCCAGCAGCTTCCTCCAGGGGGCTGCCAAAAACATTCAGTACTTC. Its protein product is CASSFLQGAAKNIQYF.